One and the same sample provided the 27 T cell receptor beta chains below, sequenced in a study of T-cell reconstitution after alpha-beta-depleted transplantation in children. Using unique molecular identifiers, the investigators prepared the TCRbeta library. MiXCR, run by TCRdb on the PCR reads, gives a single entry per CDR3 protein. The repertoire holds 70,000 to 95,000 distinct CDR3 sequences, with about 14% as singletons. This material consisted of PBMCs, mostly from graft donor cells, taken 180 days after TCRalphabeta/CD19-depleted stem cell transplant. The receptors shown here come from a male patient between 2 and 10 years old who had a stem cell transplant for acute lymphoblastic leukemia, so the T cells may come from the graft donor.

This clonotype was observed many times. The rearrangement joins TRBV20-1 to TRBJ2-3, with D hard to call. Germline assignment: CDR1 DFQATT and CDR2 SNEGSKA (reference sequence). Trimming stripped 4 bases from V and 1 base from J, with 21 bases between. The CDR3 sequence is 17 residues long. CDR3 nucleotides: TGCAGTGCTATCCCCTCCACAACAGTCGGCGGCACAGATACGCAGTATTTT. Its translation is CSAIPSTTVGGTDTQYF.

This clonotype was detected only a few times. The chain combines TRBV2 with TRBJ2-1; D is unclear. CDR1 is SNHLY and CDR2 is FYNNEI in the germline V gene. The length of the CDR3 is 12 residues. V was clipped by 2 bases and J by 6 bases, with 5 bases between them. CDR3 sequence: CASSEFANEQFF. CDR3 coding DNA: TGTGCCAGCAGTGAATTTGCCAATGAGCAGTTCTTC.

This chain connects TRBV11-2 to TRBJ2-5, with 7 positions matching TRBD2. The V segment lost 8 bases and the J segment 2 bases; nucleotides outside the gene matches: 5. The germline CDR1 and CDR2 sequences are SGHAT and FQNNGV. The CDR3 length is 13 residues. The CDR3 loop is CASSSGVQETQYF. The DNA for the CDR3 is TGTGCCAGCTCGAGCGGGGTACAAGAGACCCAGTACTTC.

The table lists this clonotype with a few counts. V is TRBV20-1 and J is TRBJ2-5; 9 bases match TRBD2. The CDR3 covers 15 residues. With 3 bases clipped from V and 2 bases from J, the junction kept 7 bases outside the gene matches. Germline CDR1 reads DFQATT; CDR2 reads SNEGSKA (reference sequence). The CDR3 coding sequence is TGCAGTGCTAGTAAGGCTAGCGGGGCACAAGAGACCCAGTACTTC. Translating gives CSASKASGAQETQYF.

The V and J genes are TRBV20-1 and TRBJ1-1; D possibly corresponds to TRBD1 (5 bases). Deletions cut 3 bases from V and 4 bases from J, with 15 bases between. This CDR3 has 14 amino acids. Germline V gives CDR1 DFQATT, CDR2 SNEGSKA (reference sequence). CDR3 in amino acids: CSARAGLWCTEAFF. In DNA form, the CDR3 reads TGCAGTGCTAGGGCAGGGCTCTGGTGCACTGAAGCTTTCTTT.

This clonotype was counted only a few times. The rearrangement joins TRBV7-7 to TRBJ2-5, with no clear D. CDR1 and CDR2 from the germline V gene are SSHAT and FNYEAQ (reference sequence). The CDR3 is 13 amino acids. V was pared by 0 bases and J by 3 bases, with 5 bases between. The chain's CDR3 is CASSLAGKETQYF. The CDR3 DNA reads as TGTGCCAGCAGCTTAGCAGGGAAAGAGACCCAGTACTTC.

The V gene is TRBV4-2, the J gene TRBJ2-7, with D perhaps matching TRBD1 (6 bases). V lost 3 bases to trimming and J lost 6 bases, with 15 bases between them. The CDR3 covers 14 residues. CDR1 and CDR2 (germline): LGHNA, YNFKEQ. CDR3 amino acids: CASSQGQGQGEQYF. Written as DNA, the CDR3 is TGTGCCAGCAGCCAGGGCCAGGGGCAGGGCGAGCAGTACTTC.

The chain carries TRBV7-9 and TRBJ2-3, with D possibly TRBD1 on 5 matching bases. CDR3 size: 14 residues. The germline CDR1 and CDR2 sequences are SEHNR and FQNEAQ (reference sequence). The germline V and J ends were trimmed by 2 bases and 4 bases, with 10 bases remaining between them. The CDR3 DNA reads TGTGCCAGCAGCTTACTCCAGGGCCCAGATACGCAGTATTTT. It encodes CASSLLQGPDTQYF. The full variable domain, rest sourced from reference TRBV7-9 and TRBJ2-3, is DTGVSQNPRHKITKRGQNVTFRCDPISEHNRLYWYRQTLGQGPEFLTYFQNEAQLEKSRLLSDRFSAERPKGSFSTLEIQRTEQGDSAMYLCASSLLQGPDTQYFGPGTRLTVL.

J is TRBJ1-3 and V is TRBV5-6; D gene ambiguous. The germline V gene encodes CDR1 SGHDT and CDR2 YYEEEE. V was shortened by 3 bases and J by 0 bases, with 7 bases between the two germline ends. The CDR3 sequence is 14 residues long. The CDR3 DNA reads TGTGCCAGCAGCTCCACCGACTCTGGAAACACCATATATTTT. Its protein product is CASSSTDSGNTIYF.

In this sample, this clonotype turned up a few times. The chain carries TRBV20-1 and TRBJ2-3, with 9 nucleotides matching TRBD2. Germline CDR1 and CDR2: DFQATT and SNEGSKA (reference sequence). The CDR3 covers 13 residues. The J segment lost 4 bases and the V segment lost 6 bases, leaving 5 bases of the junction unmatched. The CDR3 sequence: CSAWTSVADTQYF. CDR3 in DNA: TGCAGTGCCTGGACTAGCGTCGCAGATACGCAGTATTTT.

This chain joins TRBV19 and TRBJ2-1; either TRBD1 or TRBD2 may supply D (5 bases each). CDR3 length equals 13 residues. Trimming shortened V by 7 bases and J by 4 bases, and 11 bases separated the two germline ends. CDR1 and CDR2 from the germline V gene are LNHDA and SQIVND (reference sequence). CDR3 sequence: CASTGRVYNEQFF. DNA of the CDR3: TGTGCCAGTACAGGGCGGGTGTACAATGAGCAGTTCTTC.

This clonotype turned up a few times. This chain links TRBV7-8 with TRBJ2-3; 10 bases agree with TRBD2. The CDR3 runs to 15 residues. V shed 3 bases and J 3 bases; nucleotides not matched to a gene: 3. Germline V gene data show CDR1 as SGHVS and CDR2 as FQNEAQ. CDR3: CASSLSGGATDTQYF. CDR3 sequence (DNA): TGTGCCAGCAGCTTGAGCGGGGGGGCGACAGATACGCAGTATTTT.

The chain recombines TRBV7-2 with TRBJ1-2; unclear D gene. The CDR3 is 15 residues long. Germline V gene sequence: CDR1 SGHTA, CDR2 FQGNSA. The V end lost 2 bases, the J end lost 6 bases, and 16 bases lay between the germline ends. CDR3 nucleotide sequence: TGTGCCAGCAGCTTATATCGGGGTTTAGCAAATGGCTACACCTTC. Its translation is CASSLYRGLANGYTF.

In this sample, this clonotype turned up a few times. The chain is built from TRBV12-3 or TRBV12-4 and TRBJ1-1; TRBD1 is a possible D gene (5 bases). V lost 5 bases to trimming and J lost 4 bases, with 20 bases between them. The CDR3 contains 16 residues. The CDR3 spells CASSPRGGGGATEAFF. The CDR3 coding sequence is TGTGCCAGCAGTCCCCGTGGGGGGGGAGGGGCCACTGAAGCTTTCTTT.

The chain has TRBV10-1 and TRBJ2-7, with D uncertain. V was clipped by 1 base and J by 2 bases, with 9 bases between them. This CDR3 region has 14 residues. CDR1 and CDR2 from the germline V gene are WNHNN and SYGVQD (reference sequence). Written as DNA, the CDR3 is TGCGCCAGCAGTGAGTTTGGACGCCCCTACGAGCAGTACTTC. Protein sequence: CASSEFGRPYEQYF.

This clonotype was counted many times. This chain links TRBV10-3 with TRBJ2-3; no definite D call. This CDR3 is 12 amino acids long. With 4 bases removed from V and 0 bases from J, the gap between germline ends came to 2 bases. CDR1 is ENHRY and CDR2 is SYGVKD in the germline V gene. The CDR3 region has the DNA TGTGCCATCAGTGGGAGCACAGATACGCAGTATTTT. As protein: CAISGSTDTQYF.

V gene TRBV20-1 combines with J gene TRBJ1-4; unclear D gene. CDR3 length: 13 amino acids. Germline-derived CDR1 and CDR2 are DFQATT and SNEGSKA (reference sequence). Trimming removed 3 bases at V and 4 bases at J, with 9 bases between. For the CDR3, the DNA is TGCAGTGCTAGCCGAGTTATTAATGAAAAACTGTTTTTT. Residues: CSASRVINEKLFF.

In its sample, this clonotype was seen a few times. The chain joins TRBV6-1 to TRBJ1-3, with D hard to call. V shed 7 bases and J shed 2 bases, with 9 bases lying between them. The CDR3 has 13 amino acids. The germline V gene encodes CDR1 MNHNS and CDR2 SASEGT. CDR3 DNA sequence: TGTGCCAGCACCCTCAGTCCTGGAAACACCATATATTTT. This translates into CASTLSPGNTIYF.

This chain joins TRBV6-1 and TRBJ2-7; 9 bases are shared with TRBD1. The germline V gene has CDR1 MNHNS and CDR2 SASEGT. The CDR3 has 13 amino acids. V lost 6 bases to trimming and J lost 4 bases; unmatched junction nucleotides: 4. CDR3 in DNA: TGTGCCAGCAGAACGGGACAGGGTTACGAGCAGTACTTC. Translated: CASRTGQGYEQYF.

This clonotype was counted a few times. The chain links TRBV12-3 or TRBV12-4 to TRBJ1-6, with a possible D match to TRBD1 (5 bases). This CDR3 region has 15 residues. Trimming took 1 base from V and 7 from J, leaving 11 bases between them. The CDR3 coding sequence is TGTGCCAGCAGTTTAGGTGGGGGGGGAAATTCACCCCTCCACTTT. Translating it yields CASSLGGGGNSPLHF.

The chain is built from TRBV20-1 and TRBJ2-7, with D possibly being TRBD1 (6 bases). The CDR3 is 15 amino acids. V dropped 0 bases and J dropped 1 base, with 13 bases sitting between them. CDR1 and CDR2 (germline): DFQATT, SNEGSKA (reference sequence). CDR3 nucleotides: TGCAGTGCTAGAGACTCCCGGGACATATCCTACGAGCAGTACTTC. Amino acid sequence: CSARDSRDISYEQYF.

The genes are TRBV7-8 and TRBJ2-1; 9 nucleotides align to TRBD1. V gave up 6 bases and J gave up 3 bases; unmatched junction bases: 9. CDR1 and CDR2 (germline): SGHVS, FQNEAQ. The CDR3 spans 16 residues. CDR3 region: CASRKWAGQGYNEQFF. In nucleotides, the CDR3 is TGTGCCAGCAGAAAATGGGCGGGACAGGGCTACAATGAGCAGTTCTTC.

This clonotype was detected only a few times. The chain has TRBV7-6 and TRBJ2-1; no clear D. There are 15 residues in the CDR3. Trimming cost V 0 bases and J 8 bases, with 14 bases left between them. Germline V gene data show CDR1 as SGHVS and CDR2 as FNYEAQ. This chain's CDR3 is CASSLAGLGGHEQFF. The DNA of the CDR3 is TGTGCCAGCAGCTTAGCGGGCCTAGGCGGTCATGAGCAGTTCTTC.

The chain recombines TRBV12-3 or TRBV12-4 with TRBJ2-2; 9 bases match TRBD1. Trimming took 5 bases from V and 14 from J; bases not matched to a gene: 9. This CDR3 contains 13 residues. CDR3 in DNA: TGTGCCAGCAGTCCTGGACAGGGGAAGGATCTGTTTTTT. It translates to CASSPGQGKDLFF.

The V and J genes are TRBV5-5 and TRBJ2-7; TRBD1 aligns across 7 bases. Germline V lookup: CDR1 SGHKS, CDR2 YYEKEE (reference sequence). V gave up 1 base and J gave up 2 bases; unmatched junction bases: 9. This CDR3 is built from 16 residues. CDR3: CASSLRSGTETYEQYF. The CDR3 DNA sequence: TGTGCCAGCAGCTTGAGGTCCGGGACAGAGACCTACGAGCAGTACTTC.

The chain employs TRBV6-1 and TRBJ1-6; D may be TRBD1 (5 bases). The V and J ends lost 5 bases and 3 bases respectively, with 14 bases between them. Germline V gene data show CDR1 as MNHNS and CDR2 as SASEGT. This CDR3 has 16 residues. Written as DNA, the CDR3 is TGTGCCAGCAGTCTTACAGGAGTTGGCTATAATTCACCCCTCCACTTT. This codes for CASSLTGVGYNSPLHF.

CDR3 sequence (DNA): TGCGCCAGCAGCCGGGACAAAGTCGACGAGCAGTACTTC. It is translated as CASSRDKVDEQYF. V usage is TRBV5-1 and J usage is TRBJ2-7; a possible D gene is TRBD1 (6 bases). The germline gives CDR1 SGHRS, CDR2 YFSETQ. The V end lost 4 bases, the J end lost 5 bases, and 13 bases lay between the germline ends. The CDR3 is made up of 13 amino acids.